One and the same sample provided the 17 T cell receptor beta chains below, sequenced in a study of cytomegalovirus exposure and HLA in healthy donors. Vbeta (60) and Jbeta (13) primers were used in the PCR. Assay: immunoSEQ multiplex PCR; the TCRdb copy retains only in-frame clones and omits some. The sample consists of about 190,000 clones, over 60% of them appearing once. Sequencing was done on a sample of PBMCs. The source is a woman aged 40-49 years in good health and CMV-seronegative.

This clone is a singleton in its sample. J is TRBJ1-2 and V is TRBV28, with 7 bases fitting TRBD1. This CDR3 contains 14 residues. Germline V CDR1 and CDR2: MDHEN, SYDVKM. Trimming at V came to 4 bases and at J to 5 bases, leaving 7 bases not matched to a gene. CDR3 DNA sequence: TGTGCCAGCAGTTGGGGGGACAGCTTGTATGGCTACACCTTC. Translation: CASSWGDSLYGYTF.

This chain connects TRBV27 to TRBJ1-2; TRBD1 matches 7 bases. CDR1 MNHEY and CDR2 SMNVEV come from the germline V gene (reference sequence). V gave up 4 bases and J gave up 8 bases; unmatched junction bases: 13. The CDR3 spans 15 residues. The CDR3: CASSSRDSSIGGYTF. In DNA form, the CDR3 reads TGTGCCAGCAGTTCCAGGGACAGCAGTATAGGAGGCTACACCTTC.

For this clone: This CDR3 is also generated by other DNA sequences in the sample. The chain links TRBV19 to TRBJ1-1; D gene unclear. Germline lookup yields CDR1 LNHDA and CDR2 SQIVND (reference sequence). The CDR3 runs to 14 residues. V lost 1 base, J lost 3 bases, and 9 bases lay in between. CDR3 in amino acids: CASSIGRRDTEAFF. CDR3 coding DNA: TGTGCCAGTAGTATAGGAAGGAGGGACACTGAAGCTTTCTTT.

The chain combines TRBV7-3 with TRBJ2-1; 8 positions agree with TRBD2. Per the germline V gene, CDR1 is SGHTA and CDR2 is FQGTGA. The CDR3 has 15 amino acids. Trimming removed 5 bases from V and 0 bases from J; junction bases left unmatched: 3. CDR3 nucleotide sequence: TGTGCCAGCAGCACTAGCGGAGGCTCCTACAATGAGCAGTTCTTC. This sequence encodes CASSTSGGSYNEQFF.

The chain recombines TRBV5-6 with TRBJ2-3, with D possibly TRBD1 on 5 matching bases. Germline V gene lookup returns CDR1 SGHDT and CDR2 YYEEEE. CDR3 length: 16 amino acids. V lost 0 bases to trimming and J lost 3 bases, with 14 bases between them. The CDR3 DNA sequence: TGTGCCAGCAGCTTGGCGGTACAGGCCGTAACAGATACGCAGTATTTT. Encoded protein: CASSLAVQAVTDTQYF. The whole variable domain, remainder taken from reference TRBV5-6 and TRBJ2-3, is DAGVTQSPTHLIKTRGQQVTLRCSPKSGHDTVSWYQQALGQGPQFIFQYYEEEERQRGNFPDRFSGHQFPNYSSELNVNALLLGDSALYLCASSLAVQAVTDTQYFGPGTRLTVL.

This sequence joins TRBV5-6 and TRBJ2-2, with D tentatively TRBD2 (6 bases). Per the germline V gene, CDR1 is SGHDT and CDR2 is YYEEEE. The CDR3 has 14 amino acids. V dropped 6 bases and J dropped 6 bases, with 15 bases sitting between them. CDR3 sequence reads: CASILSGVAGELFF. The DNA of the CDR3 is TGTGCCAGCATACTTAGCGGCGTAGCCGGGGAGCTGTTTTTT.

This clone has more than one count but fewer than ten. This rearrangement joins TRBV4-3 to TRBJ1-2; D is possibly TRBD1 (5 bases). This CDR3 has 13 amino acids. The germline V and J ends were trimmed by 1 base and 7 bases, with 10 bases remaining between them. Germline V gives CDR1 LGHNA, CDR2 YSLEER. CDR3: CASSQGPGGGYTF. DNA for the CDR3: TGCGCCAGCAGCCAAGGGCCCGGGGGTGGCTACACCTTC.

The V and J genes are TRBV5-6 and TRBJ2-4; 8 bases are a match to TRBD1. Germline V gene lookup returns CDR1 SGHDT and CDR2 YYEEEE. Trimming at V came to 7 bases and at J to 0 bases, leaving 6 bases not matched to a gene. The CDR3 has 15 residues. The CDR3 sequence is CASSHRGIAKNIQYF. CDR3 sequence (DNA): TGTGCCAGCTCCCACAGGGGGATAGCCAAAAACATTCAGTACTTC.

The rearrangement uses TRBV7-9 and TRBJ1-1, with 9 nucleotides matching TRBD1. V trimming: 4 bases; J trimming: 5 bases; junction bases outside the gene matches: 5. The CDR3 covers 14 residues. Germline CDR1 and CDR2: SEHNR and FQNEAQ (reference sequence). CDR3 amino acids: CASSWRTGATEAFF. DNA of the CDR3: TGTGCCAGCAGCTGGAGGACAGGGGCGACTGAAGCTTTCTTT.

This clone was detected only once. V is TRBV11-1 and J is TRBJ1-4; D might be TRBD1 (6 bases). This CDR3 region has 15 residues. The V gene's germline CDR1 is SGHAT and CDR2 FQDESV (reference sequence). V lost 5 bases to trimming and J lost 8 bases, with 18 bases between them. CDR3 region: CASSPRSQGQEKLFF. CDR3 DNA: TGTGCCAGCAGCCCCCGGTCCCAGGGGCAGGAAAAACTGTTTTTT. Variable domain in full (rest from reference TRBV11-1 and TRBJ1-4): EAEVAQSPRYKITEKSQAVAFWCDPISGHATLYWYRQILGQGPELLVQFQDESVVDDSQLPKDRFSAERLKGVDSTLKIQPAELGDSAMYLCASSPRSQGQEKLFFGSGTQLSVL.

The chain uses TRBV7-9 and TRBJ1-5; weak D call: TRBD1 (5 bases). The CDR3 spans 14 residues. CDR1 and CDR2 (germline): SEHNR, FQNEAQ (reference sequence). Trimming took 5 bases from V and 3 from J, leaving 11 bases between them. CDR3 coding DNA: TGTGCCAGCAGCCCGCAGGGTTTCAATCAGCCCCAGCATTTT. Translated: CASSPQGFNQPQHF.

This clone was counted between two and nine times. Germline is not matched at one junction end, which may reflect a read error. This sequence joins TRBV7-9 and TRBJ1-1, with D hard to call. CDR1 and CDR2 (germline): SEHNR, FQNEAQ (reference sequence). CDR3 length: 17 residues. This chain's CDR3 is CSSSLIPPWAMNTEAFF. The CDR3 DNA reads TGTTCCAGCAGCTTAATCCCCCCATGGGCCATGAACACTGAAGCTTTCTTT.

The CDR3: CASSLNYRVANEKLFF. The CDR3 DNA sequence: TGTGCCAGCAGCCTAAACTACAGGGTGGCTAATGAAAAACTGTTTTTT. The rearrangement joins TRBV27 to TRBJ1-4, with a possible D match to TRBD1 (6 bases). Trimming pared 6 bases from V and 3 bases from J, leaving 17 bases between. Germline V gene data show CDR1 as MNHEY and CDR2 as SMNVEV (reference sequence). CDR3 length: 16 residues.

DNA for the CDR3: TGTGCAAGTCGCACGAACTCCAGCTCACCCCAGGGGACGGGATACAATGAGCAGTTCTTC. Translated, it gives CASRTNSSSPQGTGYNEQFF. The chain is built from TRBV12-2 and TRBJ2-1; the table calls TRBD1, which could not be checked here. TRBV12-2 is given as a pseudogene. This CDR3 spans 20 amino acids.

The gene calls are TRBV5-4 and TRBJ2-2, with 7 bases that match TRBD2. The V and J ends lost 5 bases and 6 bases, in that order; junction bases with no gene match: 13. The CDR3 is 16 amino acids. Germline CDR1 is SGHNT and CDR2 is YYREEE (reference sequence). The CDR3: CASSSDPGTTAGELFF. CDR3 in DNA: TGTGCCAGCAGTTCGGATCCCGGGACTACCGCCGGGGAGCTGTTTTTT.

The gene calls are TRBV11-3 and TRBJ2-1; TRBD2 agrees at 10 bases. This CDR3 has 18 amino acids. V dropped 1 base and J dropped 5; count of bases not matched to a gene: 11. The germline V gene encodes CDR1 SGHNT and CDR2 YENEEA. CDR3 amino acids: CASSLGKSLAGLDNEQFF. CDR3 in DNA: TGTGCCAGCAGCTTAGGAAAATCACTAGCGGGATTGGACAATGAGCAGTTCTTC.

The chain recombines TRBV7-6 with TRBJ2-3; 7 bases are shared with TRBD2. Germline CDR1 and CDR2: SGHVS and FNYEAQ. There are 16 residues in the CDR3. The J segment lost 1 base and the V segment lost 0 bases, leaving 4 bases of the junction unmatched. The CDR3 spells CASSLALSGGTDTQYF. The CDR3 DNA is TGTGCCAGCAGCTTAGCGCTGAGCGGGGGCACAGATACGCAGTATTTT.